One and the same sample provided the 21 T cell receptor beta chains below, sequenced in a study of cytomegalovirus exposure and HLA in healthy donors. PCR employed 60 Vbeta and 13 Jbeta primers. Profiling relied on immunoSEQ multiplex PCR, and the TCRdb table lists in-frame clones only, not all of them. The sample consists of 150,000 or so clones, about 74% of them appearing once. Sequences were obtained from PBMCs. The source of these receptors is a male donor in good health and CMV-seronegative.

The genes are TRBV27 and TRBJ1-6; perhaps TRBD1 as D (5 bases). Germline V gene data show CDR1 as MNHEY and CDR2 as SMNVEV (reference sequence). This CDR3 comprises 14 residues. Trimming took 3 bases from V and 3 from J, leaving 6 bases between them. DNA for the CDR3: TGTGCCAGCAGTTTGGGGCTCTATAATTCACCCCTCCACTTT. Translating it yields CASSLGLYNSPLHF.

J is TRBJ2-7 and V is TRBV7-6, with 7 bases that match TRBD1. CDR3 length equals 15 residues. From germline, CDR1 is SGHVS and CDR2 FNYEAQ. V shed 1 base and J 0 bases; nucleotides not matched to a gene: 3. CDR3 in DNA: TGTGCCAGCAGCTTAGTGAGGGGGCCCTCCTACGAGCAGTACTTC. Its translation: CASSLVRGPSYEQYF.

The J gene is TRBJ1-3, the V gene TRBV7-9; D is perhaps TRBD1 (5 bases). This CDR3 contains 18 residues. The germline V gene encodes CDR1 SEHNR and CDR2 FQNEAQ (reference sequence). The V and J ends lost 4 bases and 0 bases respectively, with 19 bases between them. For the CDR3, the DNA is TGTGCCAGCAGCTCGTGGACTGGGGGGATTTACTCTGGAAACACCATATATTTT. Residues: CASSSWTGGIYSGNTIYF. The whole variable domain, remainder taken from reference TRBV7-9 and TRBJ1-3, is DTGVSQNPRHKITKRGQNVTFRCDPISEHNRLYWYRQTLGQGPEFLTYFQNEAQLEKSRLLSDRFSAERPKGSFSTLEIQRTEQGDSAMYLCASSSWTGGIYSGNTIYFGEGSWLTVV.

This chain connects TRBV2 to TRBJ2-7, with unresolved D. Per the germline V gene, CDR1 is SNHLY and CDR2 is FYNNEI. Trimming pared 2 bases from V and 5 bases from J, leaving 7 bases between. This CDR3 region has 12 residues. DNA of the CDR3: TGTGCCAGCAGTGAAACGCCAGACGAGCAGTACTTC. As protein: CASSETPDEQYF.

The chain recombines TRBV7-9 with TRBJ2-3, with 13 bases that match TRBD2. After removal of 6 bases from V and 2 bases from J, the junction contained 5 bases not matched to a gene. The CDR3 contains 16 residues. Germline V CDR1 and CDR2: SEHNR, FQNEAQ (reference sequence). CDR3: CASRTSGRRNTDTQYF. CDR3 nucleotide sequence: TGTGCCAGCAGGACTAGCGGGAGGCGAAACACAGATACGCAGTATTTT.

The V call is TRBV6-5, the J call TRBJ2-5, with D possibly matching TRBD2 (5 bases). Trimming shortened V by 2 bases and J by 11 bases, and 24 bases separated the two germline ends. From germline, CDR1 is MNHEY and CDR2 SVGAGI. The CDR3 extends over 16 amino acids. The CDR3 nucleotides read TGTGCCAGCAGTTACCTGGCCGGGTCCTTCCGAAGGGAGCAGTACTTC. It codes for CASSYLAGSFRREQYF.

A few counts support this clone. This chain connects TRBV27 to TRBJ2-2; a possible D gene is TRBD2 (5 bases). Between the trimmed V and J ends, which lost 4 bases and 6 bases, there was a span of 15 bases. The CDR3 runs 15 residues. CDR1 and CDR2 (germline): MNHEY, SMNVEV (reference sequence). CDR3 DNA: TGTGCCAGCAGTTCCCCCGCTAGCTATCCCGGGGAGCTGTTTTTT. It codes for CASSSPASYPGELFF.

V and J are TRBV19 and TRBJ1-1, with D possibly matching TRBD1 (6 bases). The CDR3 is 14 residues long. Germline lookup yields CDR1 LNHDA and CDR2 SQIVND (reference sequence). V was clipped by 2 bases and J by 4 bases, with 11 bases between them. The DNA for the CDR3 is TGTGCCAGTAGTATAACAGGGCTCAGCACTGAAGCTTTCTTT. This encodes CASSITGLSTEAFF.

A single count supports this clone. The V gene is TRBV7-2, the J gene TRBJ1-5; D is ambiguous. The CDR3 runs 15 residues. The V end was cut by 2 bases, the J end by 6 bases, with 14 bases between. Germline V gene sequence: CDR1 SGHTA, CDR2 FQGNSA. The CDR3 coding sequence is TGTGCCAGCAGCTTAACACTAACCGGCGGTCAGCCCCAGCATTTT. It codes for CASSLTLTGGQPQHF.

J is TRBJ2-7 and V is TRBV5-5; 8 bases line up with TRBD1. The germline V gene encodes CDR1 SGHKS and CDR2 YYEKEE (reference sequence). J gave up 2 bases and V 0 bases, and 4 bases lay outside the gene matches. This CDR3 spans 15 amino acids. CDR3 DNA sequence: TGTGCCAGCAGCTTGGGCGGACAGGGTACCTACGAGCAGTACTTC. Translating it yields CASSLGGQGTYEQYF. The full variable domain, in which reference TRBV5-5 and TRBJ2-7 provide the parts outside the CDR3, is DAGVTQSPTHLIKTRGQQVTLRCSPISGHKSVSWYQQVLGQGPQFIFQYYEKEERGRGNFPDRFSARQFPNYSSELNVNALLLGDSALYLCASSLGGQGTYEQYFGPGTRLTVT.

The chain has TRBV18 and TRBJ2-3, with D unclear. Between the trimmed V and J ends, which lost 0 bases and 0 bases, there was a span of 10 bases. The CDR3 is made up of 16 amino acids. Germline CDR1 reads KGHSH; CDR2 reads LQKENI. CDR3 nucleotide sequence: TGTGCCAGCTCACCACCGGGCTTTCCTAGCACAGATACGCAGTATTTT. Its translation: CASSPPGFPSTDTQYF.

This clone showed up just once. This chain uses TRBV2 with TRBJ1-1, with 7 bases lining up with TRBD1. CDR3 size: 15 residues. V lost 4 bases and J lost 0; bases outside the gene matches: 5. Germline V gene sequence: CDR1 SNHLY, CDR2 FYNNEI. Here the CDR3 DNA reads TGTGCCAGCAGTGCCAAACAGGGGATGAACACTGAAGCTTTCTTT. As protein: CASSAKQGMNTEAFF.

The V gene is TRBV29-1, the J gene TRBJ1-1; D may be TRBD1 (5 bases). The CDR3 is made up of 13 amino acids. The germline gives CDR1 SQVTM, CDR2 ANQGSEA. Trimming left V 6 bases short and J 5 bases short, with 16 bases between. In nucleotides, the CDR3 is TGCAGCGTCGCCGCTTTAACAGGTACTGAAGCTTTCTTT. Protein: CSVAALTGTEAFF.

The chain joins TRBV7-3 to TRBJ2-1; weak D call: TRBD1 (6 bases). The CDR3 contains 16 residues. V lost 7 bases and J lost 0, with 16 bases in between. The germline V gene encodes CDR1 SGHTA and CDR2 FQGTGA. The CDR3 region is CASTPSADSSYNEQFF. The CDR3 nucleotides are TGTGCCAGCACCCCATCGGCGGACAGCTCCTACAATGAGCAGTTCTTC.

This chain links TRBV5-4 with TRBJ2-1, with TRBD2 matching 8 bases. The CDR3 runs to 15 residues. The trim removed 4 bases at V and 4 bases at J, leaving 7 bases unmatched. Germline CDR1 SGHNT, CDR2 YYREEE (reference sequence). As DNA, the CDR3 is TGTGCCAGCAGCGCCCGGGAGGGGAAGTACAATGAGCAGTTCTTC. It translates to CASSAREGKYNEQFF.

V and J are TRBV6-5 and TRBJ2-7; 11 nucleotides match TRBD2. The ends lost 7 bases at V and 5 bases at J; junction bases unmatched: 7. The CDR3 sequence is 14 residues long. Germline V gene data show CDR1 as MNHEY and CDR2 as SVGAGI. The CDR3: CASNRLAGINEQYF. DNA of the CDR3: TGTGCCAGCAATCGACTAGCGGGAATAAACGAGCAGTACTTC.

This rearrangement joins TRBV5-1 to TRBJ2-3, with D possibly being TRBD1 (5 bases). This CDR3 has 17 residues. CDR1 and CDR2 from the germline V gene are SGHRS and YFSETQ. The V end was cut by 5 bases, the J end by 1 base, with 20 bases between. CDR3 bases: TGCGCCAGCAGGCTAGGGGTCTACACCCAGCGCACAGATACGCAGTATTTT. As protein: CASRLGVYTQRTDTQYF. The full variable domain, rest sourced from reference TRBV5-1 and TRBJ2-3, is KAGVTQTPRYLIKTRGQQVTLSCSPISGHRSVSWYQQTPGQGLQFLFEYFSETQRNKGNFPGRFSGRQFSNSRSEMNVSTLELGDSALYLCASRLGVYTQRTDTQYFGPGTRLTVL.

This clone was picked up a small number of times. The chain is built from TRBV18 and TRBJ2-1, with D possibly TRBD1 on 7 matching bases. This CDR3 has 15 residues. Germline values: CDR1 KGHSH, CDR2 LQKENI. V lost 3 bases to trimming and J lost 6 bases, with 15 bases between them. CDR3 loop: CASSPQGGRRNEQFF. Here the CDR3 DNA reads TGTGCCAGCTCACCCCAGGGGGGTAGGCGCAATGAGCAGTTCTTC.

The CDR3 sequence is CASSTPLGVRGYTF. The CDR3 DNA follows: TGTGCCAGTAGTACCCCCCTTGGAGTTCGTGGCTACACCTTC. This chain links TRBV19 with TRBJ1-2; D uncertain. Germline V gives CDR1 LNHDA, CDR2 SQIVND (reference sequence). Deletions cut 4 bases from V and 7 bases from J, with 16 bases between. The CDR3 length is 14 residues.

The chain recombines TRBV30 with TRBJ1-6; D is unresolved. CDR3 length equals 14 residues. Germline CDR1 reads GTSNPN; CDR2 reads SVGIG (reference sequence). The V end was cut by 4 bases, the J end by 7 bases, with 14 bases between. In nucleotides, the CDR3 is TGTGCCTGGACCGGTCACACAGTGAATTCACCCCTCCACTTT. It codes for CAWTGHTVNSPLHF.

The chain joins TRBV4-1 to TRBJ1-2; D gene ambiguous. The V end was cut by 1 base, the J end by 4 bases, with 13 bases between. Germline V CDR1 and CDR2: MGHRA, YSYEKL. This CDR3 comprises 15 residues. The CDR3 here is CASSQGRGFGYGYTF. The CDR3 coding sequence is TGCGCCAGCAGCCAAGGACGGGGATTCGGCTATGGCTACACCTTC.